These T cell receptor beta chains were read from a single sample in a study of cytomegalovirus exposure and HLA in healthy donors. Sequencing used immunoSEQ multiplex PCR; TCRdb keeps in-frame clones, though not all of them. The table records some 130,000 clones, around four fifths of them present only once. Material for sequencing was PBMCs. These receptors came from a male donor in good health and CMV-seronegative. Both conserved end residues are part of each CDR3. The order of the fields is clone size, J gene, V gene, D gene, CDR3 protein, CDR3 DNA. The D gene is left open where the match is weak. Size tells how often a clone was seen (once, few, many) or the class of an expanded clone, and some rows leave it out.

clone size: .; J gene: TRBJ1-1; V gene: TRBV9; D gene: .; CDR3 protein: CASSAFLTRSNTEAFF; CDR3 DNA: TGTGCCAGCAGCGCCTTTTTGACACGGTCGAACACTGAAGCTTTCTTT
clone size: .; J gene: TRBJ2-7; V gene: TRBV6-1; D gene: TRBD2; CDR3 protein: CASSEVVSGRAGYEQYF; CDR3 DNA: TGTGCCAGCAGTGAAGTGGTTAGCGGGAGGGCCGGCTACGAGCAGTACTTC
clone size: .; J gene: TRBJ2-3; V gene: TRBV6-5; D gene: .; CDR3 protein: CASTRADTQYF; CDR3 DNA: TGTGCCAGTACTAGGGCAGATACGCAGTATTTT
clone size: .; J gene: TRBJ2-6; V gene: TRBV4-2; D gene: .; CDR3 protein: CASSQDLLLGLGANVLTF; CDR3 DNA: TGTGCCAGCAGCCAAGACTTATTATTAGGACTTGGGGCCAACGTCCTGACTTTC
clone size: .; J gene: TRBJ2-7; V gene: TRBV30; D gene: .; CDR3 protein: CAWSTGNPYEQYF; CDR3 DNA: TGTGCCTGGAGCACAGGAAACCCCTACGAGCAGTACTTC
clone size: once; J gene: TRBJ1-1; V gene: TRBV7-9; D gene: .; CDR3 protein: CASSLETGHTEAFF; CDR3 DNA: TGTGCCAGCAGCTTAGAAACAGGGCACACTGAAGCTTTCTTT
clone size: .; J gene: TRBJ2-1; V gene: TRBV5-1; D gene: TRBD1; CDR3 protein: CASSFGGQGFDEQFF; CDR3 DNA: TGCGCCAGCAGCTTCGGCGGACAGGGTTTTGATGAGCAGTTCTTC
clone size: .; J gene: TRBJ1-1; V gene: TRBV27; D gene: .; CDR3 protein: CASSLWGVGMNTEAFF; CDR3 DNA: TGTGCCAGCAGTTTATGGGGGGTGGGCATGAACACTGAAGCTTTCTTT
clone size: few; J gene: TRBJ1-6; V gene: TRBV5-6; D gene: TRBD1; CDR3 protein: CASSVDRDGSPLHF; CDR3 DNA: TGTGCCAGCAGCGTGGACAGGGACGGTTCACCCCTCCACTTT
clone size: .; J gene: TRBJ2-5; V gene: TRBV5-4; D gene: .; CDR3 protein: CASRPRGLETQYF; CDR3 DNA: TGTGCCAGCAGACCTAGGGGGTTAGAGACCCAGTACTTC
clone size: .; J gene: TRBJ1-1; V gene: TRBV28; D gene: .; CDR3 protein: CASLVRGALTEAFF; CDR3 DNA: TGTGCCAGCCTTGTCAGGGGCGCATTAACTGAAGCTTTCTTT
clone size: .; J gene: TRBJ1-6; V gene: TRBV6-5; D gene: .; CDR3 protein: CASSLGRTGSSPLHF; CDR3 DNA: TGTGCCAGCAGTCTCGGCCGAACAGGGAGTTCACCCCTCCACTTT
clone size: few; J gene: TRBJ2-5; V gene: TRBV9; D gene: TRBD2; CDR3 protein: CASSEERSGGVSQYF; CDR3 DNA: TGTGCCAGCAGCGAGGAGCGATCGGGAGGGGTTTCCCAGTACTTC
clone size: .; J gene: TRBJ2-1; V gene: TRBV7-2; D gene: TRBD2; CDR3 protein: CASSFGLAGSYNEQFF; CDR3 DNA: TGTGCCAGCAGCTTCGGACTAGCGGGGTCCTACAATGAGCAGTTCTTC
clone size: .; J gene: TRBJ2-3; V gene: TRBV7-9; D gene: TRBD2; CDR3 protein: CASSSPRAGEGYPAQYF; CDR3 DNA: TGTGCCAGCAGCTCCCCGCGGGCGGGGGAAGGTTATCCGGCGCAGTATTTT
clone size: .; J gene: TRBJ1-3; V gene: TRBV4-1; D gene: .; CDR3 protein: CASSRASSGNTIYF; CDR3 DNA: TGCGCCAGCAGCCGGGCGAGCTCTGGAAACACCATATATTTT
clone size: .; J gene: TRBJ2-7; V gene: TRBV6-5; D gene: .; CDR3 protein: CASTAGFEQYF; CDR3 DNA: TGTGCCAGCACCGCGGGGTTCGAGCAGTACTTC
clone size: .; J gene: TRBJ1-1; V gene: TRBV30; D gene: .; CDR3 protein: CAWSEWGKGPMNTEAFF; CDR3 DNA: TGTGCCTGGAGTGAATGGGGAAAGGGGCCTATGAACACTGAAGCTTTCTTT
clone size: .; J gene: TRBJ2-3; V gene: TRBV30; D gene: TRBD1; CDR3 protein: CAWSFNRGRTDTQYF; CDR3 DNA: TGTGCCTGGAGTTTCAACAGGGGTAGAACAGATACGCAGTATTTT
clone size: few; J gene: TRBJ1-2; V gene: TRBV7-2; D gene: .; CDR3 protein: CASSFSSGGSRIYGYTF; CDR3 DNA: TGTGCCAGCAGCTTTTCTTCGGGCGGGAGCCGTATATATGGCTACACCTTC
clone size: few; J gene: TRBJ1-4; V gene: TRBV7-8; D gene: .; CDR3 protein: CASSETVTNEKLFF; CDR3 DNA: TGTGCCAGCAGCGAGACAGTTACCAATGAAAAACTGTTTTTT
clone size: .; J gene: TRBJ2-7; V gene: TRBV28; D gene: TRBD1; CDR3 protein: CASSFWGQGRLFYEQYF; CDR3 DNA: TGTGCCAGCAGTTTTTGGGGACAGGGAAGATTATTCTACGAGCAGTACTTC
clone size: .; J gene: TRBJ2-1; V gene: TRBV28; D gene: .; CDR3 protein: CASSSPWREQFF; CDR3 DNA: TGTGCCAGCAGTTCTCCGTGGAGGGAGCAGTTCTTC
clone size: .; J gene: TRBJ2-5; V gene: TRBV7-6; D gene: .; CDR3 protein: CASSLLQGEETQYF; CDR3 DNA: TGTGCCAGCAGCTTATTGCAGGGTGAAGAGACCCAGTACTTC
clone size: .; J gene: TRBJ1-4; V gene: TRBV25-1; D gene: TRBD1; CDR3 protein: CASSAGTGNEKLFF; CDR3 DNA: TGTGCCAGCAGCGCCGGGACAGGGAATGAAAAACTGTTTTTT
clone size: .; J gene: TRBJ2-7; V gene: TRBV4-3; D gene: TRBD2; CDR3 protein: CASSPGTSGPYEQYF; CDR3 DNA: TGCGCCAGCAGTCCCGGGACTAGCGGTCCCTACGAGCAGTACTTC
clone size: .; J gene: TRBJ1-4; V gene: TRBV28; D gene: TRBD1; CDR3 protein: CASGGQLNEKLFF; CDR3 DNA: TGTGCCAGCGGGGGACAGCTTAATGAAAAACTGTTTTTT
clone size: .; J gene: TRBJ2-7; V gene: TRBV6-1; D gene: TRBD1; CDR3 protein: CASRGQGWDEQYF; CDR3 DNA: TGTGCCAGCAGAGGACAGGGGTGGGACGAGCAGTACTTC
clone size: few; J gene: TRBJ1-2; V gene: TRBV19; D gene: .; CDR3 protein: CASSQSLESPYGYTF; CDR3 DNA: TGTGCCAGTAGTCAAAGCTTAGAGAGTCCCTATGGCTACACCTTC
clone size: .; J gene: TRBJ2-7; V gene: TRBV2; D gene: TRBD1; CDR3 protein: CASSGQGLVGEQYF; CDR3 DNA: TGTGCCAGCAGTGGACAGGGGCTAGTTGGCGAGCAGTACTTC
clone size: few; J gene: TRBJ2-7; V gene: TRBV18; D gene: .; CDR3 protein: CASSPLGQSLLSYEQYF; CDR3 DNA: TGTGCCAGCTCACCACTTGGACAGTCCCTACTCTCCTACGAGCAGTACTTC
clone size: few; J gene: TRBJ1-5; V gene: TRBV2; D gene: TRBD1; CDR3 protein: CASRGRRDSHQPQHF; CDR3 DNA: TGTGCCAGCAGAGGTAGGCGGGACAGTCATCAGCCCCAGCATTTT
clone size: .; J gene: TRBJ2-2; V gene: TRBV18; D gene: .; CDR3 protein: CASSPNPGQNTGELFF; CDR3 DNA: TGTGCCAGCTCACCTAATCCCGGTCAGAACACCGGGGAGCTGTTTTTT
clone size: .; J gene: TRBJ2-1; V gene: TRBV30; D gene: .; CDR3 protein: CALNRVNNEQFF; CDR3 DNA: TGTGCCTTAAACAGGGTCAACAATGAGCAGTTCTTC
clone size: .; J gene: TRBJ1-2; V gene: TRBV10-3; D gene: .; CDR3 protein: CATPSLNYGYTF; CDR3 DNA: TGTGCCACCCCGAGTCTTAACTATGGCTACACCTTC
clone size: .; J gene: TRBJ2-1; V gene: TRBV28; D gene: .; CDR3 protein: CATHIGLGEQFF; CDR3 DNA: TGTGCCACGCACATCGGACTCGGTGAGCAGTTCTTC
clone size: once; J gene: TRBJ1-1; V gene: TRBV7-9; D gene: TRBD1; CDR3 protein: CASSLEDRALEAFF; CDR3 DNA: TGTGCCAGCAGCTTAGAAGACAGGGCTCTCGAAGCTTTCTTT
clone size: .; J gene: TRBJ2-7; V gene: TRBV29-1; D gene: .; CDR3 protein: CSVGSGAGYEQYF; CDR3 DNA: TGCAGCGTTGGGTCAGGGGCAGGATACGAGCAGTACTTC
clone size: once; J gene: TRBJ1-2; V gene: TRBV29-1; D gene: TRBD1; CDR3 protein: CSVVSGGPGYTF; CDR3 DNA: TGCAGCGTTGTTTCAGGGGGCCCTGGCTACACCTTC
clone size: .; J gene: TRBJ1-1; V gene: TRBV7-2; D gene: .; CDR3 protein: CASSRERSNTEAFF; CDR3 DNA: TGTGCCAGCAGTAGGGAGAGGTCGAACACTGAAGCTTTCTTT
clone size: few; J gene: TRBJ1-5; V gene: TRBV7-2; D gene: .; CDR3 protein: CASSLDLGSVPQHF; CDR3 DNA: TGTGCCAGCAGCTTAGATTTAGGGAGTGTGCCCCAGCATTTT
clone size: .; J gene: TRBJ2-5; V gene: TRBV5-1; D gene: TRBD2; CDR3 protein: CASSFPPSMRGLAEETQYF; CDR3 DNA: TGCGCCAGCAGCTTCCCACCCAGCATGCGAGGACTAGCAGAAGAGACCCAGTACTTC